This T cell receptor (beta chain) was identified in a study of cytomegalovirus exposure and HLA in healthy donors. Whole-study results and caveats: Specificity for CMV antigens was confirmed in vitro for a few of the CMV-associated chains. The study listed approximately 160 cytomegalovirus-associated TCR beta chains.

A multiplex PCR was run with 60 Vbeta primers and 13 Jbeta primers. Here immunoSEQ multiplex PCR was the method, and the copy in TCRdb shows in-frame clones only, minus some. This table lists about 200,000 clones. Per the germline V gene, CDR1 is PRHDT and CDR2 is FYEKMQ (reference sequence). V lost 5 bases to trimming and J lost 10 bases; unmatched junction nucleotides: 9. The CDR3 runs to 13 residues. For this clone: What it binds is not known.

This receptor was obtained from a girl aged 2 to 9 in good health and CMV-seropositive. The source material was PBMCs. This chain links TRBV13 with TRBJ2-7; 9 bases agree with TRBD1. This CDR3 is CASSPKDRGLQYF. In DNA, the CDR3 is TGTGCCAGCAGCCCAAAGGACAGGGGCCTTCAGTACTTC.